The subject of this entry is one TCR beta chain. Its matching antigen is unknown. What was amplified from RNA transcripts were TCR beta CDR3 regions. First-round RT-PCR targeting the TCR CDR3 was performed with the HTBI primer set. TCRdb analysed the multiplex PCR reads with MiXCR anew, one entry per CDR3 protein. The sample consists of 500,000 to 650,000 distinct CDR3 sequences, around 13% of them appearing once. This entry is derived from a study of T cells in Graves' hyperthyroidism and ophthalmopathy. Whole-study findings and limits: Ophthalmopathy prediction by the model preceded onset by a median roughly 6.3 months.

Trimming pared 0 bases from V and 1 base from J, leaving 11 bases between. The V gene's germline CDR1 is SGHTA and CDR2 FQGTGA. The CDR3 spans 16 residues. The source is a woman aged 45-65 years with Graves' ophthalmopathy. Sequenced input: blood. The gene calls are TRBV7-3 and TRBJ2-3; no firm D call. The chain's CDR3 is CASSLTGSIRTDTQYF. As DNA, the CDR3 is TGTGCCAGCAGCTTAACGGGATCAATTCGCACAGATACGCAGTATTTT.